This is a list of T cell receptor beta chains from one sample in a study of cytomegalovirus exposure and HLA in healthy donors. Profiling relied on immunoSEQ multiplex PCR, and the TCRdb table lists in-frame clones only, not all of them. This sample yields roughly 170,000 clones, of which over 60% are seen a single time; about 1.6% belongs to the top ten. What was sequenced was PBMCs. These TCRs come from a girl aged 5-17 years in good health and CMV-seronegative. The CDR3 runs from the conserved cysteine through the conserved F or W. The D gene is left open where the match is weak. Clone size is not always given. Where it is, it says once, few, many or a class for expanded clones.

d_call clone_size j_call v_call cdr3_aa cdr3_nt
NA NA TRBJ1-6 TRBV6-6 CASSYFPLISSPLHF TGTGCCAGCAGTTACTTCCCTTTAATTAGTTCACCCCTCCACTTT
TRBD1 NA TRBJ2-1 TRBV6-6 CASSPLLDRGILEQFF TGTGCCAGCAGTCCGCTGCTGGACAGGGGGATTTTGGAGCAGTTCTTC
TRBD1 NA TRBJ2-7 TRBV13 CASSLWPGQGGEQYF TGTGCCAGCAGCTTATGGCCCGGACAGGGTGGAGAGCAGTACTTC
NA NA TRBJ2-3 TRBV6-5 CASSYGGFSTDTQYF TGTGCCAGCAGTTACGGAGGGTTTAGCACAGATACGCAGTATTTT
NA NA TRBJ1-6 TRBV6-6 CASSYSPRDNSPLHF TGTGCCAGCAGTTACTCGCCCCGCGATAATTCACCCCTCCACTTT
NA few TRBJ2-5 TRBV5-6 CASRETSQETQYF TGTGCCAGCAGGGAGACTTCTCAAGAGACCCAGTACTTC
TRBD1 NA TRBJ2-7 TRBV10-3 CAINEQGAREQYF TGTGCCATCAATGAACAGGGGGCGAGAGAGCAGTACTTC
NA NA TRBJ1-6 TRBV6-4 CASRGGSPLHF TGTGCCAGCAGGGGGGGTTCACCCCTCCACTTT
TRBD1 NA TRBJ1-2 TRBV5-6 CASSLAGTGETNYGYTF TGTGCCAGCAGCTTAGCCGGGACAGGGGAAACTAACTATGGCTACACCTTC
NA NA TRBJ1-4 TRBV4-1 CASSQDREEEKLFF TGCGCCAGCAGCCAAGATCGAGAAGAGGAAAAACTGTTTTTT
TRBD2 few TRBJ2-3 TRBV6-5 CASSPGLGADTQYF TGTGCCAGCAGTCCGGGACTAGGGGCAGATACGCAGTATTTT
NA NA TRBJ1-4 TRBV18 CASSGTNDEKLFF TGTGCCAGCTCCGGGACTAATGACGAAAAACTGTTTTTT
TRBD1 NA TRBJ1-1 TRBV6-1 CASDWTGLNTEAFF TGTGCCAGCGACTGGACAGGACTGAACACTGAAGCTTTCTTT
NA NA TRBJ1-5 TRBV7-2 CASSLRRGQPQHF TGTGCCAGCAGCTTAAGGAGGGGTCAGCCCCAGCATTTT
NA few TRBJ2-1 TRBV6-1 CASSVREQFF TGTGCCAGCAGTGTCAGAGAGCAGTTCTTC
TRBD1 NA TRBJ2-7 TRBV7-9 CASSLDGTGGREQYF TGTGCCAGCAGCTTGGACGGGACAGGGGGTAGGGAGCAGTACTTC
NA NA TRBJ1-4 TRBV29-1 CSVGDTVSTNEKLFF TGCAGCGTTGGGGACACCGTCTCAACTAATGAAAAACTGTTTTTT
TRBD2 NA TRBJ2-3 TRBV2 CASSGGGDTQYF TGTGCCAGCAGTGGCGGGGGGGATACGCAGTATTTT
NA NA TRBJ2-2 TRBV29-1 CSVEAGGWNTGELFF TGCAGCGTTGAAGCGGGGGGCTGGAACACCGGGGAGCTGTTTTTT
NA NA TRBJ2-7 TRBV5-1 CASSLTGGVSYEQYF TGCGCCAGCAGCCTGACAGGCGGCGTCTCCTACGAGCAGTACTTC
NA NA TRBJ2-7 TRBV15 CATSRDRRVYEQYF TGTGCCACCAGCAGAGATAGGAGGGTCTACGAGCAGTACTTC
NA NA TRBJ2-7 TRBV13 CASSLEGNYEQYF TGTGCCAGCAGCTTAGAGGGGAACTACGAGCAGTACTTC
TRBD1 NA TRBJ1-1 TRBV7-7 CASSRDRLAEAFF TGTGCTAGCAGCCGGGACAGGCTGGCTGAAGCTTTCTTT
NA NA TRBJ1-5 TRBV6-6 CASTWTQSTPQPQHF TGTGCCAGCACCTGGACTCAGTCAACCCCCCAGCCCCAGCATTTT
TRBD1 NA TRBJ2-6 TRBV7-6 CASSVPIRDRGSGANVLTF TGTGCCAGCAGCGTGCCTATCCGGGACAGGGGATCTGGGGCCAACGTCCTGACTTTC
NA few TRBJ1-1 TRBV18 CASSPGGFDTEAFF TGTGCCAGCTCACCGGGGGGATTTGACACTGAAGCTTTCTTT
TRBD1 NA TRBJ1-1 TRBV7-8 CASGLATYRGPNTEAFF TGTGCCAGCGGCTTAGCCACTTACAGGGGGCCTAACACTGAAGCTTTCTTT
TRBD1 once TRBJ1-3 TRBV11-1 CASSRTGKGNTIYF TGTGCCAGCAGCCGGACAGGGAAAGGAAACACCATATATTTT
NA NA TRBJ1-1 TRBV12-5 CASAIRGNTEAFF TGTGCTAGTGCCATCAGGGGTAACACTGAAGCTTTCTTT
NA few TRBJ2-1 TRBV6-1 CASRFAVGEQFF TGTGCCAGCCGTTTCGCGGTGGGTGAGCAGTTCTTC
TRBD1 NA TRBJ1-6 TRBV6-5 CASSIFQGGNSPLHF TGTGCCAGCAGTATCTTCCAGGGGGGTAATTCACCCCTCCACTTT
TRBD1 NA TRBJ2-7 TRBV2 CASSPGGQGGLEQYF TGTGCCAGCAGCCCCGGGGGACAGGGGGGACTCGAGCAGTACTTC
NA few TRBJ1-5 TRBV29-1 CSVGVQGYQPQHF TGCAGCGTTGGGGTACAGGGATATCAGCCCCAGCATTTT
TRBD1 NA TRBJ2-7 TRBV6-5 CASSYAGTGEPYEQYF TGTGCCAGCAGTTACGCAGGGACAGGGGAACCCTACGAGCAGTACTTC
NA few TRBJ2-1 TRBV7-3 CASSIGDPYRDEQFF TGTGCCAGCAGCATAGGAGACCCCTATCGCGATGAGCAGTTCTTC
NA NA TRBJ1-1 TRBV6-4 CASSASGQTEAFF TGTGCCAGCAGTGCAAGTGGACAGACTGAAGCTTTCTTT
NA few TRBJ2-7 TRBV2 CASSVGGYEQYF TGTGCCAGCAGTGTTGGGGGCTACGAGCAGTACTTC
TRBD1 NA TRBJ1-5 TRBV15 CATSGGTGPQPQHF TGTGCCACCAGCGGGGGGACAGGGCCTCAGCCCCAGCATTTT
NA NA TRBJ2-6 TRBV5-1 CASSPGQPGANVLTF TGCGCCAGCAGCCCAGGACAGCCTGGGGCCAACGTCCTGACCTTC
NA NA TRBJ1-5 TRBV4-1 CASSQEGWRNQPQHF TGCGCCAGCAGCCAAGAGGGATGGAGGAATCAGCCCCAGCATTTT